These T cell receptor beta chains were read from a single sample in a study of T cell responses to AZD1222 COVID-19 vaccine. Sequenced by immunoSEQ multiplex PCR; TCRdb stores in-frame clones only, minus some. Here the sample spans roughly 98,000 clones, more than 90% being singletons. The material was peripheral blood, obtained on day 0 of AZD1222 vaccination. The source of these receptors is an adult in good health. CDR3s include the opening cysteine and the closing phenylalanine or tryptophan. D genes are given only for firm matches. Clone sizes are given selectively: once, few, many, or a class where the clone is expanded.

TRBV7-8,NA,TRBJ2-7,NA,13,TGTGCCAGCAGCTTCCGGGAAACCTACGAGCAGTACTTC,CASSFRETYEQYF
TRBV4-2,NA,TRBJ2-5,NA,12,TGTGCCAGCAGCCAAGCGGAGGAGACCCAGTACTTC,CASSQAEETQYF
TRBV5-1,NA,TRBJ2-2,TRBD1,15,TGCGCCAGCAGCCCCGGGACAGGGAACACCGGGGAGCTGTTTTTT,CASSPGTGNTGELFF
TRBV6-1,NA,TRBJ2-5,NA,12,TGTGCCAGCAGTGAATATGGTGAGACCCAGTACTTC,CASSEYGETQYF
TRBV27,NA,TRBJ1-4,NA,14,TGTGCCAGCAGTTTTGGACAGCGGAATGAAAAACTGTTTTTT,CASSFGQRNEKLFF
TRBV12-3/TRBV12-4,once,TRBJ2-3,NA,12,TGTGCCAGCAGTTTAGTCGGGCAGGAGTGGTATTTT,CASSLVGQEWYF
TRBV28,NA,TRBJ1-1,NA,14,TGTGCCAGCTGCGGGTCGGGTATGAACACTGAAGCTTTCTTT,CASCGSGMNTEAFF
TRBV4-3,NA,TRBJ1-2,NA,15,TGCGCCAGCAGCCAAGCGAGGGGCTCCAGCTATGGCTACACCTTC,CASSQARGSSYGYTF
TRBV6-5,NA,TRBJ1-6,TRBD1,13,TGTGCCAGCAGGACAGGGCCAAATTCACCCCTCCACTTT,CASRTGPNSPLHF
TRBV5-6,NA,TRBJ2-7,TRBD2,14,TGTGCCAGCAGCTTGGAGCGGGAACCCTACGAGCAGTACTTC,CASSLEREPYEQYF
TRBV4-2,NA,TRBJ2-1,TRBD2,17,TGTGCCAGCAGCCAAGATGTGAGCGGGAACTCCTACAATGAGCAGTTCTTC,CASSQDVSGNSYNEQFF
TRBV11-3,NA,TRBJ2-7,NA,16,TGTGCCAGCAGCTTAGATAGAGGCAGTAGCAGAAGCGAGCAGTACTTC,CASSLDRGSSRSEQYF
TRBV2,NA,TRBJ2-7,TRBD1,15,TGTGCCAGCAGCGAGGGACAGGGGATCCCCTACGAGCAGTACTTC,CASSEGQGIPYEQYF
TRBV2,NA,TRBJ2-1,NA,14,TGTGCCAGCAATGAGGACCCTCCCCACAATGAGCAGTTCTTC,CASNEDPPHNEQFF
TRBV12-3/TRBV12-4,NA,TRBJ2-3,TRBD2,13,TGTGCCAGCAGTATTAGCGGGGGGGTCGCGCAGTATTTT,CASSISGGVAQYF
TRBV7-2,NA,TRBJ2-7,NA,14,TGTGCCAGCAGTTCCATGAGGGGACCCTACGAGCAGTACTTC,CASSSMRGPYEQYF
TRBV5-1,NA,TRBJ2-7,NA,13,TGCGCCAGCAGACGGGGCAGGGATTACGAGCAGTACTTC,CASRRGRDYEQYF
TRBV6-5,NA,TRBJ1-5,NA,16,TGTGCCAGCAGTTACCGGCAGGGCAATAGCAATCAGCCCCAGCATTTT,CASSYRQGNSNQPQHF
TRBV7-9,NA,TRBJ1-1,NA,16,TGTGCCAGCAGCCACCCGCCCAGGGAGGGGAACACTGAAGCTTTCTTT,CASSHPPREGNTEAFF
TRBV29-1,NA,TRBJ2-1,TRBD2,17,TGCAGCGTTCCCCTAGCGGGGGGGCCTAGGTCCTACAATGAGCAGTTCTTC,CSVPLAGGPRSYNEQFF
TRBV13,NA,TRBJ1-2,NA,13,TGTGCCAGCAGCTCGGACCCGGCGAACGGCTACACCTTC,CASSSDPANGYTF
TRBV27,NA,TRBJ2-1,NA,15,TGTGCCAGCAGTCTCGACACTAGCTCCTACAATGAGCAGTTCTTC,CASSLDTSSYNEQFF
TRBV9,NA,TRBJ2-2,NA,15,TGTGCCAGCAGCGTAGGAGGGGGGGACACCGGGGAGCTGTTTTTT,CASSVGGGDTGELFF
TRBV15,NA,TRBJ1-5,NA,12,TGTGCCACCTCCCGGGGAAATCAGCCCCAGCATTTT,CATSRGNQPQHF
TRBV19,NA,TRBJ1-1,NA,12,TGTGCCAGTAGTAGAGTCGACACTGAAGCTTTCTTT,CASSRVDTEAFF
TRBV19,NA,TRBJ1-3,NA,17,TGTGCCAGTACCCGCTGGGGCAGCACCCACTCTGGAAACACCATATATTTT,CASTRWGSTHSGNTIYF
TRBV3-1/TRBV3-2,NA,TRBJ1-3,TRBD1,12,TGTGCCAGCGGACAGGTTGGAAACACCATATATTTT,CASGQVGNTIYF
TRBV30,NA,TRBJ1-6,TRBD1,15,TGTGCCTGGAGTTTCCACGGACAGGGGGATTCACCCCTCCACTTT,CAWSFHGQGDSPLHF
TRBV9,NA,TRBJ2-7,NA,14,TGTGCCAGCAGCGTAGTCGGCCATTCCTACGAGCAGTACTTC,CASSVVGHSYEQYF
TRBV29-1,once,TRBJ1-2,NA,12,TGCAGCGTTGGGTCAGCTAACTATGGCTACACCTTC,CSVGSANYGYTF
TRBV11-1,few,TRBJ2-7,TRBD2,14,TGTGCCAGCAGCTGGACTAGCGGCTCCTACGAGCAGTACTTC,CASSWTSGSYEQYF
TRBV2,NA,TRBJ2-7,TRBD2,15,TGTGCCAGCTCCCTGAGAGGTAGCGGGAGTTACGAGCAGTACTTC,CASSLRGSGSYEQYF
TRBV28,NA,TRBJ1-5,TRBD1,14,TGTGCCAGCACTGACAGGGGGAGATCTCAGCCCCAGCATTTT,CASTDRGRSQPQHF
TRBV12-3/TRBV12-4,NA,TRBJ1-4,NA,13,TGTGCCAGCAGCGGGCCTGAGGAAAGGGCTGTGTTTTTT,CASSGPEERAVFF
TRBV7-3,NA,TRBJ2-1,NA,14,TGTGCCAGCAGCCGAGGAGCGGCAGACAATGAGCAGTTCTTC,CASSRGAADNEQFF
TRBV27,NA,TRBJ1-4,TRBD1,16,TGTGCCAGCAGTTTATTCTCCGGGACAGCCCTCGGAAAACTGTTTTTT,CASSLFSGTALGKLFF
TRBV27,NA,TRBJ1-4,NA,15,TGTGCCAGCAGTTTAGCAGGGCGAACTAATGAAAAACTGTTTTTT,CASSLAGRTNEKLFF
TRBV19,few,TRBJ2-7,TRBD1,15,TGTGCCAGTAGTATAGCCCGGACAGGGAGGAGCGAGCAGTACTTC,CASSIARTGRSEQYF
TRBV5-1,NA,TRBJ2-7,TRBD1,14,TGCGCCAGCAGCACTCCGGGACAGGTCTACGAGCAGTACTTC,CASSTPGQVYEQYF
TRBV5-6,NA,TRBJ1-5,TRBD1,13,TGTGCCAGCAGCTTGGACAGGGGGCAGCCCCAGCATTTT,CASSLDRGQPQHF
TRBV6-6,NA,TRBJ1-6,NA,19,TGTGCCAGCAGTAGATCAACCGGGCCCACGAATCTTTATAATTCACCCCTCCACTTT,CASSRSTGPTNLYNSPLHF
TRBV6-2/TRBV6-3,NA,TRBJ2-3,TRBD2,16,TGTGCCAGCAGTCTCACGGGAGGGGAGGGTTCAGATACGCAGTATTTT,CASSLTGGEGSDTQYF
TRBV3-1/TRBV3-2,NA,TRBJ2-1,NA,15,TGTGCCAGCAGCCCCAGCGAAAGCTCCTACAATGAGCAGTTCTTC,CASSPSESSYNEQFF
TRBV7-3,NA,TRBJ2-1,TRBD1,14,TGTGCCAGCAGCTCGGGACAGGGGAACAATGAGCAGTTCTTC,CASSSGQGNNEQFF
TRBV27,NA,TRBJ1-4,NA,16,TGTGCCAGCAGTCCTACCTTGACAGAAGACAATGAAAAACTGTTTTTT,CASSPTLTEDNEKLFF
TRBV2,once,TRBJ2-7,NA,14,TGTGCCAGCAGTGATATAGGGGTTGGTGGGGAGCAGTACTTC,CASSDIGVGGEQYF
TRBV7-8,NA,TRBJ2-7,TRBD2,16,TGTGCCAGCAGCTTACCGAGCGGGATCCCGGGCTACGAGCAGTACTTC,CASSLPSGIPGYEQYF
TRBV7-9,NA,TRBJ1-2,TRBD1,17,TGTGCCAGCAGCACCCGGACAGGGGGTTTGGGTAACTATGGCTACACCTTC,CASSTRTGGLGNYGYTF